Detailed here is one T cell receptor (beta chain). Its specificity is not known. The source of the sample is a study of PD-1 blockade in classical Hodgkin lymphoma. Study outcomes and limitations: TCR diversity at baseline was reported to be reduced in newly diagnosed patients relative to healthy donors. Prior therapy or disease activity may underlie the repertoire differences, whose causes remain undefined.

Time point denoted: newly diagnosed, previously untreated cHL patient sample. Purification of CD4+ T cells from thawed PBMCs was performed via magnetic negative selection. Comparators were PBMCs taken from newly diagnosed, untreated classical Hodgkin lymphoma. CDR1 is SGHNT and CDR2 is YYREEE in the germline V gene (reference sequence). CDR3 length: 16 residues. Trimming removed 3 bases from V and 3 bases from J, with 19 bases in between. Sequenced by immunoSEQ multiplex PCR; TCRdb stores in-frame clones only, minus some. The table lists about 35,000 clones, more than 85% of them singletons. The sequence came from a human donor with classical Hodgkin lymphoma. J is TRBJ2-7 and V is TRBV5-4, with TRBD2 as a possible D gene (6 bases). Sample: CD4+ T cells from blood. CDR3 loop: CASSSSPSAGNYEQYF. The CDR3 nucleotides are TGTGCCAGCAGCTCTTCTCCTAGCGCTGGAAACTACGAGCAGTACTTC.